A single sample gave rise to the 32 T cell receptor beta chains below, sequenced in a study of OX40 agonist ivuxolimab in advanced cancers. TCRdb's table, derived via immunoSEQ multiplex PCR, lists solely in-frame clones and lacks some. Of about 54,000 clones in the sample, almost 85% were seen once. Sample: CD4+ or CD8+ T cells sorted from blood, taken in a trial of the OX40 agonist ivuxolimab. The origin of the receptors is an adult with an advanced solid tumor such as melanoma, head and neck, liver or kidney cancer.

The chain combines TRBV11-2 with TRBJ2-1; TRBD1 agrees at 8 bases. Germline V gene data show CDR1 as SGHAT and CDR2 as FQNNGV. The CDR3 loop spans 15 amino acids. The V and J ends lost 5 bases and 3 bases, in that order; junction bases with no gene match: 6. The chain's CDR3 is CASSPGDRIYNEQFF. In nucleotides, the CDR3 is TGTGCCAGCAGCCCGGGGGACAGGATCTACAATGAGCAGTTCTTC.

DNA of the CDR3: TGTGCCAGCAGCTCCGACAGGGACCAAGAGACCCAGTACTTC. It codes for CASSSDRDQETQYF. The chain joins TRBV7-9 to TRBJ2-5, with 7 bases that match TRBD1. Germline loops: CDR1 SEHNR, CDR2 FQNEAQ (reference sequence). The CDR3 totals 14 residues. J lost 0 bases, V lost 4 bases, and 2 bases had no gene match.

The rearrangement uses TRBV7-2 and TRBJ2-7; D may be TRBD1 (6 bases). Per germline, CDR1 SGHTA and CDR2 FQGNSA. The V end lost 2 bases, the J end lost 4 bases, and 12 bases lay between the germline ends. This CDR3 is built from 14 residues. The CDR3 here is CASSLSSQGYEQYF. The CDR3 DNA reads TGTGCCAGCAGCTTAAGCTCACAGGGTTACGAGCAGTACTTC.

This chain joins TRBV4-3 and TRBJ2-1; 8 bases line up with TRBD2. CDR3 length: 15 amino acids. V lost 1 base, J lost 8 bases, and 7 bases stayed unmatched. Germline CDR1 LGHNA, CDR2 YSLEER. CDR3 sequence (DNA): TGCGCCAGCAGCCAAGTCGATTCGGGGGGGTATGAGCAGTTCTTC. Translated: CASSQVDSGGYEQFF.

This sequence joins TRBV7-3 and TRBJ2-2; D not resolved. Trimming took off 2 bases at V and 0 bases at J, with 4 bases between the two ends. The CDR3 runs to 14 residues. Germline assignment: CDR1 SGHTA and CDR2 FQGTGA. CDR3 sequence (DNA): TGTGCCAGCAGCTTAGGAGCGAACACCGGGGAGCTGTTTTTT. The encoded protein is CASSLGANTGELFF.

The chain uses TRBV6-6 and TRBJ1-1; D is perhaps TRBD1 (6 bases). The CDR3 totals 14 residues. CDR1 is MNHNY, CDR2 SVGAGI, per germline (reference sequence). V lost 2 bases and J lost 5, with 12 bases in between. CDR3 sequence: CASSYGRGGTEAFF. The DNA for the CDR3 is TGTGCCAGCAGTTACGGCAGGGGTGGTACTGAAGCTTTCTTT.

The chain combines TRBV5-1 with TRBJ2-1; D ambiguous. V was clipped by 3 bases and J by 1 base, with 14 bases between them. The CDR3 extends over 16 amino acids. CDR1 is SGHRS and CDR2 is YFSETQ in the germline V gene. CDR3 sequence (DNA): TGCGCCAGCAGCTCCAGAGGTTCTGGTTCCTACAATGAGCAGTTCTTC. Translated: CASSSRGSGSYNEQFF.

V is TRBV28 and J is TRBJ2-1; 10 bases line up with TRBD2. Germline V gives CDR1 MDHEN, CDR2 SYDVKM. The junction had 11 bases not matched to a gene; V was cut back by 3 bases and J by 3 bases. The CDR3 has 18 amino acids. CDR3 in DNA: TGTGCCAGCAGTTTCTCCCAGGTGAGCGGGAGGGTCTACAATGAGCAGTTCTTC. It translates to CASSFSQVSGRVYNEQFF.

The chain carries TRBV5-1 and TRBJ2-7; D gene uncertain. Germline values: CDR1 SGHRS, CDR2 YFSETQ. V lost 0 bases and J 7 bases, leaving 8 bases between the germline ends. The CDR3 loop spans 12 amino acids. CDR3 DNA: TGCGCCAGCAGCTTGGGACAAGGAGAGCAGTACTTC. Translated: CASSLGQGEQYF.

This chain uses TRBV6-6 with TRBJ1-5, with D possibly TRBD1 on 5 matching bases. The germline CDR1 and CDR2 sequences are MNHNY and SVGAGI (reference sequence). V was pared by 2 bases and J by 7 bases, with 9 bases between. The CDR3 extends over 13 amino acids. The CDR3 reads CASSYEGLQPQHF. CDR3 DNA sequence: TGTGCCAGCAGTTACGAGGGGTTGCAGCCCCAGCATTTT.

The gene calls are TRBV4-1 and TRBJ1-1; TRBD1 might be the D (5 bases). The CDR3 consists of 13 residues. CDR1 is MGHRA, CDR2 YSYEKL, per germline. The V end lost 3 bases, the J end lost 7 bases, and 12 bases lay between the germline ends. The CDR3 DNA is TGCGCCAGCAGCCATCCCGGACACCGTGAAGCTTTCTTT. Its translation: CASSHPGHREAFF.

V and J are TRBV4-3 and TRBJ2-2; 7 nucleotides match TRBD1. Germline V gene data show CDR1 as LGHNA and CDR2 as YSLEER. After removal of 1 base from V and 4 bases from J, the junction contained 0 bases not matched to a gene. This CDR3 is built from 14 residues. In nucleotides, the CDR3 is TGCGCCAGCAGCCAAGGGACAGGCACCGGGGAGCTGTTTTTT. Protein product: CASSQGTGTGELFF.

This CDR3 is CASSQQGREKLFF. The CDR3 region has the DNA TGTGCCAGCAGTCAACAGGGTCGGGAAAAACTGTTTTTT. The rearrangement uses TRBV2 and TRBJ1-4; possibly TRBD1 for D (6 bases). The germline gives CDR1 SNHLY, CDR2 FYNNEI. CDR3 length: 13 amino acids. V was shortened by 5 bases and J by 8 bases, with 12 bases between the two germline ends.

V usage is TRBV7-2 and J usage is TRBJ1-1; D not resolved. Germline V gene data show CDR1 as SGHTA and CDR2 as FQGNSA. The CDR3 has 16 amino acids. V was clipped by 5 bases and J by 0 bases, with 16 bases between them. CDR3 amino acids: CASSPRPGTMNTEAFF. The CDR3 DNA reads as TGTGCCAGCAGCCCGCGCCCCGGTACCATGAACACTGAAGCTTTCTTT.

The chain carries TRBV28 and TRBJ2-5; the D is unclear. Germline values: CDR1 MDHEN, CDR2 SYDVKM. This CDR3 region has 13 residues. The germline V and J ends were trimmed by 8 bases and 2 bases, with 12 bases remaining between them. The CDR3 sequence is CASSVTLQETQYF. The CDR3 nucleotides read TGTGCCAGCTCCGTTACTTTACAAGAGACCCAGTACTTC.

This clone was counted once. V is TRBV5-4 and J is TRBJ2-1, with 15 bases matching TRBD2. The V segment lost 2 bases and the J segment 10 bases; nucleotides outside the gene matches: 4. Germline CDR1 reads SGHNT; CDR2 reads YYREEE (reference sequence). CDR3 length: 15 residues. The CDR3 loop reads CASSFGLAGGEEQFF. The CDR3 DNA reads TGTGCCAGCAGCTTCGGACTAGCGGGAGGGGAAGAGCAGTTCTTC.

V is TRBV6-6 and J is TRBJ1-1; D gene uncertain. The CDR3 loop spans 15 amino acids. Trimming left V 2 bases short and J 2 bases short, with 12 bases between. Germline V gives CDR1 MNHNY, CDR2 SVGAGI (reference sequence). This chain's CDR3 is CASSYARGPNTEAFF. The CDR3 DNA sequence: TGTGCCAGCAGTTACGCCCGGGGTCCAAACACTGAAGCTTTCTTT.

J is TRBJ1-5 and V is TRBV19; a possible D gene is TRBD1 (5 bases). The V and J ends lost 5 bases and 3 bases respectively, with 11 bases between them. The CDR3 length is 14 residues. Germline CDR1 reads LNHDA; CDR2 reads SQIVND (reference sequence). CDR3 nucleotides: TGTGCCAGTAGTGGGACGAGCCTCAATCAGCCCCAGCATTTT. It specifies CASSGTSLNQPQHF.

This clone was seen once. The chain is built from TRBV28 and TRBJ1-5, with 7 nucleotides matching TRBD1. J was trimmed by 3 bases and V by 5 bases; bases with no gene match: 7. Germline values: CDR1 MDHEN, CDR2 SYDVKM. The CDR3 sequence is 15 residues long. CDR3 sequence (DNA): TGTGCCAGCAGTGAAGGACAGGCTTACAATCAGCCCCAGCATTTT. Residues: CASSEGQAYNQPQHF.

V and J are TRBV5-6 and TRBJ2-3, with 8 bases that match TRBD2. Losses at the gene ends were 1 base for V and 5 bases for J; bases not matched to a gene: 9. This CDR3 has 16 amino acids. Germline V gene data show CDR1 as SGHDT and CDR2 as YYEEEE. In DNA form, the CDR3 reads TGTGCCAGCAGCTTGCAGACTAGCGCTTCGGGAGATACGCAGTATTTT. It codes for CASSLQTSASGDTQYF.

The chain combines TRBV19 with TRBJ1-2; 7 bases line up with TRBD1. The CDR3 runs to 14 residues. V lost 8 bases to trimming and J lost 4 bases; unmatched junction nucleotides: 10. Germline CDR1 LNHDA, CDR2 SQIVND (reference sequence). This CDR3 reads CASLPGTAIYGYTF. The CDR3 DNA sequence: TGTGCCAGTCTTCCCGGGACAGCAATCTATGGCTACACCTTC.

V is TRBV7-2 and J is TRBJ2-3; D may be TRBD2 (6 bases). Trimming removed 1 base from V and 4 bases from J, with 15 bases in between. Germline CDR1 and CDR2: SGHTA and FQGNSA. This CDR3 spans 16 amino acids. The CDR3 bases are TGTGCCAGCAGCTTAGGTGGGGCGGGGATGGCAGATACGCAGTATTTT. It translates to CASSLGGAGMADTQYF. Full variable domain (rest looked up from reference TRBV7-2 and TRBJ2-3): GAGVSQSPSNKVTEKGKDVELRCDPISGHTALYWYRQSLGQGLEFLIYFQGNSAPDKSGLPSDRFSAERTGGSVSTLTIQRTQQEDSAVYLCASSLGGAGMADTQYFGPGTRLTVL.

The chain carries TRBV6-1 and TRBJ2-2; 9 nucleotides agree with TRBD1. Looked up from germline, CDR1 is MNHNS and CDR2 is SASEGT. Trimming cost V 5 bases and J 7 bases; bases outside gene matches: 5. This CDR3 spans 14 amino acids. CDR3 amino acids: CASSRGQGFGELFF. As DNA, the CDR3 is TGTGCCAGCAGTCGGGGACAGGGTTTCGGGGAGCTGTTTTTT.

The CDR3 reads CASSLREGNYGYTF. The CDR3 DNA sequence: TGTGCCAGCAGTTTAAGGGAGGGTAACTATGGCTACACCTTC. The V call is TRBV27, the J call TRBJ1-2, with D hard to call. This CDR3 is built from 14 residues. Trimming took off 2 bases at V and 1 base at J, with 8 bases between the two ends. Germline CDR1 reads MNHEY; CDR2 reads SMNVEV (reference sequence).

The chain couples TRBV30 to TRBJ1-2; D is undetermined. Germline V lookup: CDR1 GTSNPN, CDR2 SVGIG (reference sequence). The CDR3 contains 15 residues. Trimming took off 2 bases at V and 6 bases at J, with 19 bases between the two ends. CDR3 DNA: TGTGCCTGGAGTCCTAACTTGGAGGGTAGCAATGGCTACACCTTC. The encoded protein is CAWSPNLEGSNGYTF.

This sequence joins TRBV7-2 and TRBJ2-3, with 9 positions matching TRBD2. V shed 7 bases and J 3 bases; nucleotides not matched to a gene: 11. The CDR3 loop spans 16 amino acids. Germline CDR1 SGHTA, CDR2 FQGNSA. Here the CDR3 reads CASIKGGSGRTDTQYF. The CDR3 nucleotides are TGTGCCAGCATCAAAGGGGGTAGCGGGAGAACAGATACGCAGTATTTT.

The rearrangement links TRBV11-2 to TRBJ2-2, with TRBD2 matching over 13 bases. The V gene's germline CDR1 is SGHAT and CDR2 FQNNGV. Trimming took 0 bases from V and 5 from J; bases not matched to a gene: 3. This CDR3 has 17 amino acids. CDR3 protein: CASSLDRGLAGTGELFF. Here the CDR3 DNA reads TGTGCCAGCAGCTTAGATCGGGGACTAGCGGGAACCGGGGAGCTGTTTTTT.

This clone was seen only once. The chain combines TRBV19 with TRBJ1-5; tentative D call: TRBD1 (5 bases). The CDR3 has 16 residues. Trimming took 3 bases from V and 5 from J, leaving 17 bases between them. CDR1 LNHDA and CDR2 SQIVND come from the germline V gene (reference sequence). The CDR3 loop reads CASSIWDGLGDQPQHF. CDR3 in DNA: TGTGCCAGTAGTATTTGGGACGGCTTGGGGGATCAGCCCCAGCATTTT. Variable domain in full (rest from reference TRBV19 and TRBJ1-5): DGGITQSPKYLFRKEGQNVTLSCEQNLNHDAMYWYRQDPGQGLRLIYYSQIVNDFQKGDIAEGYSVSREKKESFPLTVTSAQKNPTAFYLCASSIWDGLGDQPQHFGDGTRLSIL.

V and J are TRBV6-1 and TRBJ1-5; weak D call: TRBD1 (5 bases). This CDR3 spans 17 amino acids. The V gene lost 0 bases and the J gene lost 0 bases, with 12 bases spanning the gap. Germline V CDR1 and CDR2: MNHNS, SASEGT. The CDR3 coding sequence is TGTGCCAGCAGTGAAGCGGGGGAGGCCTATAGCAATCAGCCCCAGCATTTT. This encodes CASSEAGEAYSNQPQHF.

The table lists this clone with a count of one. J is TRBJ2-7 and V is TRBV6-5; possible D gene TRBD2, 5 bases. The length of the CDR3 is 12 residues. Germline V CDR1 and CDR2: MNHEY, SVGAGI. The V and J ends lost 7 bases and 2 bases respectively, with 9 bases between them. Here the CDR3 reads CASKAATYEQYF. The CDR3 DNA sequence: TGTGCCAGCAAAGCGGCTACCTACGAGCAGTACTTC.

The rearrangement joins TRBV14 to TRBJ1-1; D is unclear. The ends were cut back, 1 base at V and 7 bases at J, with 7 bases in the middle. The CDR3 runs to 12 residues. Germline V gene sequence: CDR1 SGHDN, CDR2 FVKESK. The CDR3 sequence: CASSQARVEAFF. CDR3 nucleotide sequence: TGTGCCAGCAGCCAAGCGCGCGTTGAAGCTTTCTTT.

The CDR3 reads CATRRVGGRETQYF. The CDR3 region has the DNA TGTGCCACCAGGAGGGTGGGGGGTCGAGAGACCCAGTACTTC. This chain uses TRBV6-6 with TRBJ2-5; tentative D call: TRBD2 (6 bases). The CDR3 has 14 residues. V gave up 10 bases and J gave up 4 bases, with 19 bases separating them. Looked up from germline, CDR1 is MNHNY and CDR2 is SVGAGI (reference sequence).